This TCR beta chain was recorded in a study of blood T cells in healthy people across ages. Study-level points and caveats: Older individuals had lower TCR beta diversity per million T cells (the decline was roughly linear).

The authors ran a second PCR of about 6 to 12 cycles using a sample-barcoded 5' primer and a J-beta primer mix. Every individual sample yielded 2.5 million or more paired-end reads (each containing CDR3). TCRdb reanalysed the 5' RACE reads using MiXCR and keeps one entry per CDR3 protein. The sample includes approximately 490,000 distinct CDR3 sequences, less than 25% of them seen just once. This clonotype was seen a handful of times. Its specificity is not known. V dropped 1 base and J dropped 4 bases, with 7 bases sitting between them. The germline gives CDR1 MGHDK, CDR2 SYGVNS. The CDR3 runs to 13 residues. The data also belong to a second study, concerning T cells of mothers and their children.

This TCR was recovered from a boy under 18 in good health. The chain joins TRBV25-1 to TRBJ1-2; D is unresolved. The sample comprised blood. The CDR3 DNA reads TGTGCCAGCAGTGAATTTGCGGCCTATGGCTACACCTTC. Protein sequence: CASSEFAAYGYTF.